A selection of T cell receptor beta chains follows, all from one sample in a study of blood T cell repertoires in COVID-19. Sequenced by immunoSEQ multiplex PCR; TCRdb stores in-frame clones only, minus some. Found here are more than 300,000 clones, more than 75% of them singletons; the top ten hold more than 1%. Sequencing was carried out using PBMCs or T cells enriched from blood (not recorded which). Receptors were obtained from a woman in her late teens or twenties who had recovered from COVID-19. Both conserved end residues are part of each CDR3. Fields, in order: V gene, D gene, clone size, J gene, CDR3 protein, CDR3 DNA. D genes are given only for firm matches. Clone size, where shown, is once, few, many, or a class for clones that have expanded.

TRBV30	NA	NA	TRBJ1-2	CAWSVGPQGIGYTF	TGTGCCTGGAGTGTAGGCCCCCAGGGTATTGGCTACACCTTC
TRBV5-1	TRBD1	NA	TRBJ2-7	CASMGRTGAPREQYF	TGCGCCAGCATGGGGAGGACAGGGGCCCCCCGGGAGCAGTACTTC
TRBV6-5	NA	NA	TRBJ1-1	CASSYGPGDLSEAFF	TGTGCCAGCAGTTACGGCCCAGGGGATTTGTCTGAAGCTTTCTTT
TRBV21-1	NA	NA	TRBJ2-2	CASRILRGTGELFF	TGTGCCAGCAGAATTCTACGTGGTACCGGGGAGCTGTTTTTT
TRBV9	NA	NA	TRBJ1-2	CASSSRNRNYGYTF	TGTGCCAGCAGCTCCCGGAACAGGAACTATGGCTACACCTTC
TRBV5-6	TRBD1	NA	TRBJ1-3	CASSRQGRFGYF	TGTGCCAGTTCCAGACAGGGCCGCTTCGGATATTTT
TRBV10-3	TRBD2	NA	TRBJ2-1	CAIRGGLHNEQFF	TGTGCCATTCGGGGGGGCCTCCACAATGAGCAGTTCTTC
TRBV7-3	TRBD2	NA	TRBJ2-3	CASSFVSSTSGGFTDTQYF	TGTGCCAGCAGCTTCGTATCAAGCACTAGCGGGGGTTTCACAGATACGCAGTATTTT
TRBV3-1/TRBV3-2	NA	NA	TRBJ1-2	CASSQDRGYGYTF	TGTGCCAGCAGCCAAGACAGGGGCTATGGCTACACCTTC
TRBV4-3	NA	NA	TRBJ1-5	CASSTGRGADQPQHF	TGCGCCAGCAGCACCGGCCGGGGGGCAGATCAGCCCCAGCATTTT
TRBV15	TRBD1	NA	TRBJ1-2	CATSRGGTGGFEGYTF	TGTGCCACCAGCAGAGGCGGGACAGGGGGCTTTGAGGGCTACACCTTC
TRBV19	NA	NA	TRBJ1-2	CASSRQVLNYGYTF	TGTGCCAGTAGTCGGCAGGTCCTAAACTATGGCTACACCTTC
TRBV6-5	NA	NA	TRBJ2-7	CASSKLGGYEQYF	TGTGCCAGCAGCAAATTAGGGGGCTACGAGCAGTACTTC
TRBV9	TRBD1	NA	TRBJ1-2	CASSVGTGGVGYTF	TGTGCCAGCAGCGTAGGGACAGGGGGGGTTGGCTACACCTTC
TRBV25-1	NA	NA	TRBJ1-2	CASSGRGEYYGYTF	TGTGCCAGCAGCGGACGGGGAGAGTACTATGGCTACACCTTC
TRBV2	TRBD1	NA	TRBJ1-5	CASSVGGQEDQPQHF	TGTGCCAGCAGTGTGGGCGGACAGGAGGATCAGCCCCAGCATTTT
TRBV5-4	NA	NA	TRBJ2-3	CASSLTQLDTQYF	TGTGCCAGCAGCTTGACTCAACTAGATACGCAGTATTTT
TRBV4-1	NA	NA	TRBJ2-3	CASRVGLAVSTDTQYF	TGCGCCAGCAGGGTGGGACTGGCGGTGAGCACAGATACGCAGTATTTT
TRBV4-1	NA	NA	TRBJ1-6	CASSQDEPTYSPLHF	TGCGCCAGCAGCCAAGATGAGCCCACCTATTCACCCCTCCACTTT
TRBV6-5	TRBD1	NA	TRBJ1-4	CASSTTGYEKLFF	TGTGCCAGCAGCACGACAGGGTACGAAAAACTGTTTTTT
TRBV5-1	TRBD2	NA	TRBJ2-1	CASRLSGTSGGAIYNEQFF	TGCGCCAGCAGACTCTCCGGGACTAGCGGGGGCGCGATATACAATGAGCAGTTCTTC
TRBV7-2	NA	NA	TRBJ2-1	CASSPREGGLSYNEQFF	TGTGCCAGCAGCCCCAGGGAGGGGGGGCTTTCCTACAATGAGCAGTTCTTC
TRBV21-1	NA	NA	TRBJ2-2	CASSKARPGLADTGELFF	TGTGCCAGCAGCAAAGCCAGGCCGGGACTAGCGGACACCGGGGAGCTGTTTTTT
TRBV9	NA	NA	TRBJ2-7	CASSPESETVFYEQYF	TGTGCCAGCAGCCCCGAATCCGAGACAGTTTTCTACGAGCAGTACTTC
TRBV19	TRBD2	NA	TRBJ2-5	CASSARLAGGETQYF	TGTGCCAGTAGTGCGAGACTAGCGGGGGGGGAGACCCAGTACTTC
TRBV5-1	NA	NA	TRBJ1-1	CASSLEGVNTEAFF	TGCGCCAGCAGCTTAGAGGGAGTAAACACTGAAGCTTTCTTT
TRBV6-1	NA	NA	TRBJ1-5	CASSEVQDNQPQHF	TGTGCCAGCAGTGAAGTCCAGGATAATCAGCCCCAGCATTTT
TRBV19	NA	NA	TRBJ2-4	CASSISGGVTKNIQYF	TGTGCCAGTAGTATAAGTGGGGGCGTAACCAAAAACATTCAGTACTTC
TRBV19	NA	NA	TRBJ1-3	CASQNFGNTIYF	TGTGCCAGCCAAAACTTCGGAAACACCATATATTTT
TRBV7-2	NA	NA	TRBJ1-5	CASSLGSYSNQPQHF	TGTGCCAGCAGCTTAGGCAGTTATAGCAATCAGCCCCAGCATTTT
TRBV6-5	TRBD2	NA	TRBJ2-5	CAVGGARETQYF	TGTGCCGTCGGGGGGGCGCGGGAGACCCAGTACTTC
TRBV5-4	TRBD1	NA	TRBJ1-2	CASSARDREFGYTF	TGTGCCAGCAGCGCCCGGGACAGGGAGTTTGGCTACACCTTC
TRBV9	NA	NA	TRBJ1-6	CASSAEDSSYNSPLHF	TGTGCCAGCAGCGCGGAGGACAGCTCCTATAATTCACCCCTCCACTTT
TRBV2	TRBD2	once	TRBJ2-3	CASSGPSGSTDTQYF	TGTGCCAGCAGTGGCCCTAGCGGGAGCACAGATACGCAGTATTTT
TRBV18	NA	few	TRBJ2-7	CASSSGAYEQYF	TGTGCCAGCTCATCGGGGGCCTACGAGCAGTACTTC
TRBV6-5	TRBD1	NA	TRBJ1-2	CASNTGGMDYGYTF	TGTGCCAGCAATACAGGGGGGATGGACTATGGCTACACCTTC
TRBV28	TRBD1	once	TRBJ1-5	CASRLDRVNQPQHF	TGTGCCAGCAGACTGGACAGGGTCAATCAGCCCCAGCATTTT
TRBV4-1	NA	NA	TRBJ1-1	CASSQVRNTEAFF	TGCGCCAGCAGCCAAGTGCGGAACACTGAAGCTTTCTTT
TRBV11-2	NA	NA	TRBJ1-4	CASSPGRREKLFF	TGTGCCAGCAGCCCCGGGAGGCGCGAAAAACTGTTTTTT
TRBV12-3/TRBV12-4	TRBD1	once	TRBJ2-7	CASRPRTGKQYF	TGTGCCAGCAGACCACGGACAGGTAAGCAGTACTTC
TRBV9	NA	NA	TRBJ2-5	CASSVGAEETQYF	TGTGCCAGCAGCGTAGGGGCAGAAGAGACCCAGTACTTC
TRBV6-6	NA	once	TRBJ1-5	CASSSSQGFWQPQHF	TGTGCCAGCAGTTCCAGCCAGGGGTTCTGGCAGCCCCAGCATTTT
TRBV7-8	TRBD1	few	TRBJ1-6	CASTLGQGSAEFYNSPLHF	TGTGCCAGCACCCTAGGACAGGGGTCCGCGGAATTCTATAATTCACCCCTCCACTTT
TRBV10-3	TRBD1	NA	TRBJ2-2	CAISALGTGDTGELFF	TGTGCCATCAGTGCATTAGGGACAGGGGACACCGGGGAGCTGTTTTTT
TRBV2	NA	NA	TRBJ1-1	CASGTGYTEAFF	TGTGCCAGCGGAACAGGGTACACTGAAGCTTTCTTT
TRBV5-4	NA	NA	TRBJ1-1	CASSWAGVRVTEAFF	TGTGCCAGCAGCTGGGCAGGGGTCCGTGTGACTGAAGCTTTCTTT
TRBV4-2	NA	NA	TRBJ2-7	CASSQAWGRATYEQYF	TGTGCCAGCAGCCAAGCTTGGGGCAGGGCTACCTACGAGCAGTACTTC
TRBV6-2/TRBV6-3	NA	NA	TRBJ1-2	CASSPRVGYGYTF	TGTGCCAGCAGCCCCAGGGTCGGCTATGGCTACACCTTC
TRBV4-2	TRBD2	NA	TRBJ2-5	CASSQVRGGASETQYF	TGTGCCAGCAGCCAAGTCCGCGGGGGGGCCTCAGAGACCCAGTACTTC
TRBV3-1/TRBV3-2	NA	NA	TRBJ1-2	CASSLGQNYGYTF	TGTGCCAGCAGCCTTGGACAGAACTATGGCTACACCTTC
TRBV2	TRBD1	NA	TRBJ2-3	CASGQGATDTQYF	TGTGCCAGCGGACAGGGGGCCACAGATACGCAGTATTTT
TRBV28	NA	NA	TRBJ2-2	CASRSVEPIANTGELFF	TGTGCCAGCAGATCCGTAGAACCGATAGCGAACACCGGGGAGCTGTTTTTT
TRBV11-2	NA	NA	TRBJ2-3	CASSLLVLEFTDTQYF	TGTGCCAGCAGCTTACTCGTGTTAGAATTCACAGATACGCAGTATTTT
TRBV30	TRBD1	once	TRBJ2-7	CAWSEGGQGYYEQYF	TGTGCCTGGAGTGAAGGAGGACAGGGCTACTACGAGCAGTACTTC
TRBV5-1	NA	NA	TRBJ2-5	CASSLLDQETQYF	TGCGCCAGCAGCTTACTAGATCAAGAGACCCAGTACTTC
TRBV10-2	NA	NA	TRBJ2-3	CASSGAETAGTDTQYF	TGCGCCAGCAGTGGGGCCGAGACCGCAGGCACAGATACGCAGTATTTT
TRBV29-1	TRBD1	once	TRBJ2-7	CSVRPGTGASYEQYF	TGCAGCGTGCGACCCGGGACAGGGGCCTCCTACGAGCAGTACTTC
TRBV7-2	TRBD2	NA	TRBJ2-5	CASSPRTSGQETQYF	TGTGCCAGCAGCCCCAGGACTAGCGGGCAAGAGACCCAGTACTTC
TRBV5-1	NA	NA	TRBJ1-1	CASSLAGGRDTEAFF	TGCGCCAGCAGCTTGGCCGGGGGGCGGGACACTGAAGCTTTCTTT
TRBV7-2	TRBD1	NA	TRBJ2-6	CASSLSPGQGATGANVLTF	TGTGCCAGCAGCTTATCCCCCGGACAGGGGGCAACTGGGGCCAACGTCCTGACTTTC